This T cell receptor beta chain was sequenced during a study of shared clonotypes between healthy human individuals. Overall study results and limits: Generation probabilities were higher for clonotypes shared across all four sorted-subset donors than for unshared ones. Approximately 5% was the fraction of naive CD4 clonotypes found shared across a few donors.

The naive CD8 subset, CD45RO-negative cells positively selected for CCR7, excluded terminally differentiated effector memory CD45RA+ cells. The authors distributed each subset's genomic DNA evenly over several immunoSEQ plates. The data were produced by immunoSEQ multiplex PCR, yet TCRdb's version contains in-frame clones alone and is incomplete. Among about 2.1 million clones, roughly 91% were seen once, and the ten largest hold around 1.7%. A word on this clone: Its target is unknown.

Trimming took 4 bases from V and 5 from J, leaving 7 bases between them. The CDR3 has 11 residues. CDR1 is SGHNT, CDR2 YYREEE, per germline (reference sequence). The J gene is TRBJ2-7, the V gene TRBV5-4; D remains unclear. The sample consisted of naive CD8+ T cells from PBMCs. The sequence came from a man in his late teens or twenties in good health. Some clones in this sample may be carry-over from other donors' samples. CDR3 bases: TGTGCCAGCAGCACCTTAGACGAGCAGTACTTC. This sequence encodes CASSTLDEQYF.